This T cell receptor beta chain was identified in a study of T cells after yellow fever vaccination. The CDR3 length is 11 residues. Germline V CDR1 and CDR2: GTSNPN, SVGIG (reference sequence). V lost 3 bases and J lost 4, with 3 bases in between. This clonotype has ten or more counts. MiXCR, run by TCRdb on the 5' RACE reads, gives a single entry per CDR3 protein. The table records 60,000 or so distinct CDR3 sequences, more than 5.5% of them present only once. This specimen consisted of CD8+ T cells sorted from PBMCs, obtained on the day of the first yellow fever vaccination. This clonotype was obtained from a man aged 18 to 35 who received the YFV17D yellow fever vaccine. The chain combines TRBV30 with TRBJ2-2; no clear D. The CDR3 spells CAWRGTGELFF. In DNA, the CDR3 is TGTGCCTGGAGGGGCACCGGGGAGCTGTTTTTT.